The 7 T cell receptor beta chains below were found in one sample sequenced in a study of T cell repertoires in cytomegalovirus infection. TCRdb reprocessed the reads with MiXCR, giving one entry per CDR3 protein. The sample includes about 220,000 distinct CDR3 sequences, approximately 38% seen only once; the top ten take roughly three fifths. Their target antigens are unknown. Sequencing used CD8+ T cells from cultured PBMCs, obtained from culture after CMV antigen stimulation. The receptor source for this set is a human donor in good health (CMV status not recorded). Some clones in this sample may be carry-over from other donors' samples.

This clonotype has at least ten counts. The CDR3 DNA is TGTGCCAGCAGCTCGGACGTTCGACAAGAGACCCAGTACTTC. It is translated as CASSSDVRQETQYF. The J gene is TRBJ2-5, the V gene TRBV7-9; D gene unclear. Per the germline V gene, CDR1 is SEHNR and CDR2 is FQNEAQ (reference sequence). Trimming removed 4 bases at V and 2 bases at J, with 11 bases between. The CDR3 is 14 residues long.

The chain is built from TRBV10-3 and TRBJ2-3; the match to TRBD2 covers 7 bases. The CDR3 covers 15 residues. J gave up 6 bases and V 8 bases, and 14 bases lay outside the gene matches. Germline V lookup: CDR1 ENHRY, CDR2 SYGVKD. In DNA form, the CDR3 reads TGTGCCATCGGACGGGAGCGGCCCGGGGGGGATACGCAGTATTTT. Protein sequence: CAIGRERPGGDTQYF.

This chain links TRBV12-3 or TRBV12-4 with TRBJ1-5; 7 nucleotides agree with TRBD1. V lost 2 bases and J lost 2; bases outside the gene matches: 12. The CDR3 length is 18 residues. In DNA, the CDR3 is TGTGCCAGCAGTTTATCGGGAGACAGGGATGATCGCAATCAGCCCCAGCATTTT. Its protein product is CASSLSGDRDDRNQPQHF.

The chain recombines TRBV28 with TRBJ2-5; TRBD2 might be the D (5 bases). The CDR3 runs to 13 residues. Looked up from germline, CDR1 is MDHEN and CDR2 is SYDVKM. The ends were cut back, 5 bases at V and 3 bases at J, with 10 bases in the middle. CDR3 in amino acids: CASSGGRKETQYF. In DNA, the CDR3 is TGTGCCAGCAGTGGCGGGCGCAAAGAGACCCAGTACTTC.

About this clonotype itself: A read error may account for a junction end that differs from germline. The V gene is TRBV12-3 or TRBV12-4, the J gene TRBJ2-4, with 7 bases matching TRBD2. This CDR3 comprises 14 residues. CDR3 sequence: CASSLGLVGPREHF. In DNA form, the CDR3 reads TGTGCCAGCAGTTTAGGACTAGTAGGTCCGCGGGAGCACTTC.

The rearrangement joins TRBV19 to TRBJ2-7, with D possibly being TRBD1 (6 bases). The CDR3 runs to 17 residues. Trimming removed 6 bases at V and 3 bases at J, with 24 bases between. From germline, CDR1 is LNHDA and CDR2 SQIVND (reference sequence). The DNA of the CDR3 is TGTGCCAGTAGCCCACCCCCGGACAGTCCCTTCATCTACGAGCAGTACTTC. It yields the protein CASSPPPDSPFIYEQYF.

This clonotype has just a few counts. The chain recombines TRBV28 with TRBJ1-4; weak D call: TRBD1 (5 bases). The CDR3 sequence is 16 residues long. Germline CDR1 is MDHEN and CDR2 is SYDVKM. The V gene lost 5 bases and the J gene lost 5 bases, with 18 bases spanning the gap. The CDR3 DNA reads TGTGCCAGCAGTCAAGCGTACAGGAACCCGAATGAAAAACTGTTTTTT. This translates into CASSQAYRNPNEKLFF.